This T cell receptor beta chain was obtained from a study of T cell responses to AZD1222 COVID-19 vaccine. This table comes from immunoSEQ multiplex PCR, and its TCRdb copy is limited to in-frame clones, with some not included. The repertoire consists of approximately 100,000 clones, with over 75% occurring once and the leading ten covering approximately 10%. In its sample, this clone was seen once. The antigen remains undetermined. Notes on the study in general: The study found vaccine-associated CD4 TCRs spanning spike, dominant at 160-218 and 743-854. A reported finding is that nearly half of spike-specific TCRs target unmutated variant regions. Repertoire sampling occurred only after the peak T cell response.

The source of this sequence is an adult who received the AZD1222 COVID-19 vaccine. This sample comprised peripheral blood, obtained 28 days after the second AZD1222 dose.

This CDR3 reads CASRDGASGNTIYF. The CDR3 region has the DNA TGTGCCAGTAGGGACGGGGCCTCTGGAAACACCATATATTTT. The V call is TRBV19, the J call TRBJ1-3; possible D gene TRBD1, 5 bases. The CDR3 is 14 residues long. Trimming removed 6 bases at V and 0 bases at J, with 9 bases between. Germline assignment: CDR1 LNHDA and CDR2 SQIVND (reference sequence).